Below, 26 T cell receptor beta chains from the same sample are listed, as sequenced in a study of read filtering for tumor transcriptome and immune sequencing. This library used about 360 ng RNA and molecular barcoded adaptors spanning alpha/delta and beta/gamma chains. Each CDR3 protein gets one entry after TCRdb re-called the reads with MiXCR. In the table there are approximately 57,000 distinct CDR3 sequences, 10% to 15% of which are singletons. Material: a population of CD138-negative cells sorted from bone marrow. The receptors shown here come from a donor at least 40 years old with multiple myeloma.

The table lists this clonotype with many counts. J is TRBJ2-4 and V is TRBV20-1; D uncertain. The CDR3 has 13 amino acids. In germline, CDR1 is DFQATT, CDR2 SNEGSKA (reference sequence). V was cut by 8 bases and J by 0 bases, with 11 bases left in between. In nucleotides, the CDR3 is TGCAGTCGGATTACTCTAGCCAAAAACATTCAGTACTTC. Translated, it gives CSRITLAKNIQYF.

The table lists this clonotype with many counts. The gene calls are TRBV7-8 and TRBJ1-2; TRBD1 is a possible D gene (5 bases). This CDR3 spans 13 amino acids. The V gene lost 5 bases and the J gene lost 2 bases, with 9 bases spanning the gap. The V gene's germline CDR1 is SGHVS and CDR2 FQNEAQ. This CDR3 is CASSPDRNYGYTF. The DNA of the CDR3 is TGTGCCAGCAGCCCCGACAGAAACTATGGCTACACCTTC.

Details on this clonotype: A much larger clonotype is one base distant, so this may be a read error. The V and J genes are TRBV5-1 and TRBJ1-1; no reliable D call. The germline gives CDR1 SGHRS, CDR2 YFSETQ. The CDR3 consists of 12 residues. For the CDR3, the DNA is TGCGCCGGCAGCTCCCAAGGAACTGAAGCTTTCTTT. It yields the protein CAGSSQGTEAFF.

This clonotype has ten or more counts. The rearrangement joins TRBV4-1 to TRBJ2-5, with TRBD1 matching over 7 bases. CDR3 length: 15 residues. The V segment lost 1 base and the J segment 2 bases; nucleotides outside the gene matches: 4. Germline V gene data show CDR1 as MGHRA and CDR2 as YSYEKL. The DNA of the CDR3 is TGCGCCAGCAGCCAAGGACAGGGATTTCAAGAGACCCAGTACTTC. It is translated as CASSQGQGFQETQYF.

The chain joins TRBV5-1 to TRBJ2-5, with D tentatively TRBD2 (7 bases). The V gene lost 0 bases and the J gene lost 5 bases, with 17 bases spanning the gap. The V gene's germline CDR1 is SGHRS and CDR2 YFSETQ. The CDR3 has 16 amino acids. CDR3 sequence (DNA): TGCGCCAGCAGCTTGGCAGTGGGGGGGGGCCGTGAGACCCAGTACTTC. Translated, it gives CASSLAVGGGRETQYF.

This clonotype was seen many times. This rearrangement joins TRBV6-1 to TRBJ1-5, with unresolved D. The V gene's germline CDR1 is MNHNS and CDR2 SASEGT. The CDR3 is 16 residues long. V was pared by 4 bases and J by 7 bases, with 20 bases between. The CDR3: CASSARAVDLGQPQHF. CDR3 sequence (DNA): TGTGCCAGCAGTGCCCGGGCGGTGGACTTGGGGCAGCCCCAGCATTTT.

This clonotype was seen many times. The J gene is TRBJ2-1, the V gene TRBV20-1; 9 bases align to TRBD1. The germline V gene encodes CDR1 DFQATT and CDR2 SNEGSKA (reference sequence). Losses at the gene ends were 0 bases for V and 6 bases for J; bases not matched to a gene: 6. The CDR3 extends over 15 amino acids. CDR3 sequence (DNA): TGCAGTGCTAGAGATGGGACAGGGATGGCCAATGAGCAGTTCTTC. Its translation: CSARDGTGMANEQFF.

This clonotype was picked up many times. This chain uses TRBV10-3 with TRBJ2-5, with D uncertain. V lost 2 bases, J lost 0 bases, and 10 bases lay in between. Germline CDR1 ENHRY, CDR2 SYGVKD. The CDR3 has 15 amino acids. DNA of the CDR3: TGTGCCATCAGTGAGAGGGCAGAAAACCAAGAGACCCAGTACTTC. Translated, it gives CAISERAENQETQYF.

This rearrangement joins TRBV5-1 to TRBJ2-7; D is unresolved. The V and J ends lost 1 base and 3 bases respectively, with 11 bases between them. The CDR3 consists of 14 residues. Germline CDR1 reads SGHRS; CDR2 reads YFSETQ. CDR3 sequence reads: CASSLWIGNYEQYF. CDR3 in DNA: TGCGCCAGCAGCTTGTGGATAGGGAACTACGAGCAGTACTTC.

J is TRBJ2-1 and V is TRBV28; D possibly corresponds to TRBD1 (6 bases). V shed 4 bases and J shed 12 bases, with 16 bases lying between them. CDR1 is MDHEN and CDR2 is SYDVKM in the germline V gene. The CDR3 runs to 13 residues. CDR3 region: CASSSSGVPGQFF. The CDR3 bases are TGTGCCAGCAGTTCGTCAGGGGTCCCTGGGCAGTTCTTC.

This clonotype showed up many times. The genes are TRBV7-9 and TRBJ1-5; D uncertain. This CDR3 has 12 residues. Germline values: CDR1 SEHNR, CDR2 FQNEAQ (reference sequence). Trimming shortened V by 5 bases and J by 15 bases, and 17 bases separated the two germline ends. CDR3 protein: CASSLPGGMWHF. For the CDR3, the DNA is TGTGCCAGCAGCCTTCCAGGAGGGATGTGGCATTTT.

This clonotype was detected many times. The chain recombines TRBV10-3 with TRBJ1-1; 7 bases are a match to TRBD1. Germline values: CDR1 ENHRY, CDR2 SYGVKD. V lost 0 bases to trimming and J lost 7 bases; unmatched junction nucleotides: 8. CDR3 length: 15 amino acids. CDR3: CAISESDRDKSEAFF. CDR3 in DNA: TGTGCCATCAGTGAGTCCGACAGGGATAAGAGTGAAGCTTTCTTT.

About this clonotype: A much larger clone sits a single nucleotide away, making a read error possible. The rearrangement joins TRBV5-1 to TRBJ1-1, with a possible D match to TRBD1 (5 bases). Germline CDR1 SGHRS, CDR2 YFSETQ. CDR3 length equals 14 residues. The CDR3 spells CASSLTGVGTEVFF. CDR3 coding DNA: TGCGCCAGCAGCTTGACTGGCGTTGGGACTGAAGTTTTCTTT.

This clonotype was seen a handful of times. The chain carries TRBV4-2 and TRBJ1-5, with 11 bases aligning to TRBD1. This CDR3 is built from 14 residues. In germline, CDR1 is LGHNA, CDR2 YNFKEQ. V was clipped by 4 bases and J by 4 bases; unmatched bases: 0. This chain's CDR3 is CASSRDRGNQPQHF. The CDR3 DNA sequence: TGTGCCAGCAGCCGGGACAGGGGGAATCAGCCCCAGCATTTT.

CDR3 loop: CASSLIRRRLAPTDTQYF. CDR3 sequence (DNA): TGTGCCAGCAGCTTGATCCGCCGACGTCTGGCCCCCACAGATACGCAGTATTTT. This chain connects TRBV5-8 to TRBJ2-3, with D unresolved. The CDR3 runs 18 residues. V gave up 1 base and J gave up 2 bases, with 20 bases separating them. Germline V gene data show CDR1 as SGHTS and CDR2 as YDEGEE.

This clonotype showed up many times. The gene calls are TRBV6-5 and TRBJ2-7; 9 positions agree with TRBD1. The CDR3 runs 14 residues. CDR1 and CDR2 from the germline V gene are MNHEY and SVGAGI. The ends lost 5 bases at V and 6 bases at J; junction bases unmatched: 8. The CDR3: CASSKQGARGEQYF. CDR3 in DNA: TGTGCCAGCAGTAAACAGGGGGCGCGGGGCGAGCAGTACTTC.

The table lists this clonotype with many counts. The chain has TRBV14 and TRBJ2-3, with 10 positions matching TRBD1. The CDR3 loop spans 16 amino acids. Germline V CDR1 and CDR2: SGHDN, FVKESK. After removal of 3 bases from V and 0 bases from J, the junction contained 3 bases not matched to a gene. The CDR3 bases are TGTGCCAGCAGCCATTGGACAGGGGGAAGCACAGATACGCAGTATTTT. This gives the protein CASSHWTGGSTDTQYF.

This clonotype was seen at least ten times. The rearrangement joins TRBV4-1 to TRBJ2-3; D is unresolved. CDR1 and CDR2 from the germline V gene are MGHRA and YSYEKL. The V end lost 1 base, the J end lost 5 bases, and 13 bases lay between the germline ends. CDR3 length: 15 amino acids. The CDR3: CASSQVSTQKDTQYF. DNA of the CDR3: TGCGCCAGCAGCCAAGTTTCTACCCAAAAAGATACGCAGTATTTT.

This clonotype was found many times. The chain links TRBV7-2 to TRBJ1-6, with D perhaps matching TRBD1 (6 bases). The CDR3 covers 17 residues. The V gene's germline CDR1 is SGHTA and CDR2 FQGNSA. Deletions cut 5 bases from V and 9 bases from J, with 23 bases between. The CDR3 bases are TGTGCCAGCAGCCCAGGCCCGGGACACCCGGTGGGTTCACCCCTCCACTTT. Its translation is CASSPGPGHPVGSPLHF.

This clonotype was seen repeatedly, ten times or more. This chain uses TRBV7-2 with TRBJ1-1; 11 bases are a match to TRBD1. This CDR3 is 16 amino acids long. Trimming at V came to 3 bases and at J to 8 bases, leaving 11 bases not matched to a gene. Germline V CDR1 and CDR2: SGHTA, FQGNSA. The CDR3 protein is CASSFNRPGTGGEAFF. The CDR3 DNA follows: TGTGCCAGCAGCTTCAACCGCCCCGGGACAGGGGGGGAAGCTTTCTTT.

This clonotype was detected ten times or more. In DNA form, the CDR3 reads TGTGCCAGCAGTGACGGGGGCTCTGGGGCCAACGTCCTGACTTTC. Its protein product is CASSDGGSGANVLTF. The rearrangement links TRBV6-4 to TRBJ2-6, with D possibly called TRBD1 or TRBD2 (5 bases each). This CDR3 region has 15 residues. The V end lost 2 bases, the J end lost 0 bases, and 5 bases lay between the germline ends. Germline values: CDR1 MRHNA, CDR2 SNTAGT.

This clonotype was counted many times. The CDR3 DNA reads TGTGCCAGCAGCACCACCGGGACTAGCGGCCGTATGAAGTACTTC. Its protein product is CASSTTGTSGRMKYF. The chain recombines TRBV7-2 with TRBJ2-7, with TRBD2 matching 11 bases. V shed 5 bases and J 11 bases; nucleotides not matched to a gene: 14. Germline V gene data show CDR1 as SGHTA and CDR2 as FQGNSA. CDR3 length equals 15 residues. Full variable domain (outside the CDR3, taken from reference TRBV7-2 and TRBJ2-7): GAGVSQSPSNKVTEKGKDVELRCDPISGHTALYWYRQSLGQGLEFLIYFQGNSAPDKSGLPSDRFSAERTGGSVSTLTIQRTQQEDSAVYLCASSTTGTSGRMKYFGPGTRLTVT.

V and J are TRBV18 and TRBJ2-1; 7 positions match TRBD1. Germline lookup yields CDR1 KGHSH and CDR2 LQKENI. The CDR3 contains 13 residues. V lost 8 bases, J lost 6 bases, and 7 bases stayed unmatched. The CDR3 reads CASPLAGGNEQFF. In DNA, the CDR3 is TGTGCCAGCCCATTGGCAGGGGGCAATGAGCAGTTCTTC.

This clonotype was seen at least ten times. J is TRBJ2-1 and V is TRBV6-6, with D unresolved. The CDR3 covers 14 residues. Germline V CDR1 and CDR2: MNHNY, SVGAGI (reference sequence). Between the trimmed V and J ends, which lost 6 bases and 4 bases, there was a span of 13 bases. The CDR3 is CASSVGQSYNEQFF. CDR3 bases: TGTGCCAGCAGCGTTGGGCAGAGTTACAATGAGCAGTTCTTC.

This clonotype was recorded at least ten times. The V gene is TRBV9, the J gene TRBJ2-5, with 10 nucleotides matching TRBD1. Trimming took 3 bases from V and 5 from J; bases not matched to a gene: 4. The CDR3 loop spans 14 amino acids. Germline V gives CDR1 SGDLS, CDR2 YYNGEE. The CDR3 DNA sequence: TGTGCCAGCAGCGAGGGGACAGGGGTTGAGACCCAGTACTTC. It codes for CASSEGTGVETQYF.

At least ten counts were recorded for this clonotype. This chain connects TRBV11-1 to TRBJ2-3, with D maybe TRBD1 (6 bases). CDR1 is SGHAT, CDR2 FQDESV, per germline (reference sequence). The CDR3 consists of 14 residues. V was cut by 7 bases and J by 1 base, with 12 bases left in between. CDR3 coding DNA: TGTGCCAGCATGTTTACAGGGCGCACAGATACGCAGTATTTT. This gives the protein CASMFTGRTDTQYF.